This T cell receptor beta chain was sequenced in a study of cytomegalovirus exposure and HLA in healthy donors. Study as a whole: In a previous analysis, 117 million unique TCR beta sequences were found from approximately 180 million T cells.

Remarks on this clone: No antigen is known for it.

13 Jbeta primers and 60 Vbeta primers were used for the PCR. Some clones are missing from TCRdb's copy, which holds only in-frame ones; the method was immunoSEQ multiplex PCR. The data show fewer than 65,000 clones, roughly 82% seen once. There are 16 residues in the CDR3. The germline CDR1 and CDR2 sequences are MGHRA and YSYEKL. V lost 2 bases, J lost 5 bases, and 5 bases stayed unmatched. Overall study findings and caveats: Being indistinguishable, some V segments were excluded, TRBV6-2 and TRBV6-3 among them. Reported performance of the classifier showed diagnosis of cytomegalovirus status with high specificity and sensitivity.

The rearrangement links TRBV4-1 to TRBJ2-1; 11 positions match TRBD2. The receptor's source is a young man in good health and CMV-seronegative. Sequenced: PBMCs. CDR3 protein: CASSQTSGSVDNEQFF. The DNA for the CDR3 is TGCGCCAGCAGCCAAACTAGCGGGAGCGTCGACAATGAGCAGTTCTTC.